The 19 T cell receptor beta chains given below trace back to one sample, sequenced in a study of blood T cells in healthy people across ages. A sample-barcoded 5' primer and a J-beta primer mix were used in a second PCR of roughly 7 to 11 cycles. TCRdb called the 5' RACE reads again in MiXCR, with one record for every CDR3 protein. The sample has about 930,000 distinct CDR3 sequences; 25% to 30% are singletons. The same specimen was also included in a second study, on T cells of mothers and their children.

The sample consisted of blood. All receptors come from a middle-aged woman in good health.

This clonotype was observed many times. The chain uses TRBV4-3 and TRBJ2-7; D is undetermined. CDR3 length equals 14 residues. Germline CDR1 LGHNA, CDR2 YSLEER. V lost 0 bases and J 4 bases, leaving 10 bases between the germline ends. CDR3 protein: CASSQDGPPYEQYF. Here the CDR3 DNA reads TGCGCCAGCAGCCAAGATGGCCCACCGTACGAGCAGTACTTC.

In regard to this clonotype: It may be a read error: a sequence one base away is much more abundant. V gene TRBV20-1 combines with J gene TRBJ2-5; D remains ambiguous. The end of the DNA aligns better with TRBJ2-1, so the J call may be wrong. The CDR3 consists of 14 residues. CDR1 is DFQATT and CDR2 is SNEGSKA in the germline V gene (reference sequence). CDR3 in amino acids: CSADELVYVETQFF. CDR3 nucleotides: TGCAGTGCTGACGAGTTAGTCTACGTTGAGACCCAGTTCTTC.

At least ten counts were recorded for this clonotype. V gene TRBV29-1 combines with J gene TRBJ2-4, with TRBD1 matching over 8 bases. The V segment lost 2 bases and the J segment 13 bases; nucleotides outside the gene matches: 7. The CDR3 spans 12 residues. Germline V lookup: CDR1 SQVTM, CDR2 ANQGSEA. DNA for the CDR3: TGCAGCGTTGAACCGGCAGGGGGCAAGCAGTACTTC. This encodes CSVEPAGGKQYF.

With regard to this clonotype: A much larger clone differs by one base, so this may be a read error. The rearrangement links TRBV12-3 or TRBV12-4 to TRBJ1-1; the D gene is possibly TRBD1 (6 bases). The CDR3 has 13 amino acids. The V end was cut by 7 bases, the J end by 5 bases, with 14 bases between. The CDR3 bases are TGTGCCAGCAACCTGGGACACCTGACTGAAGCTTTCTTT. This codes for CASNLGHLTEAFF.

Worth noting for this clonotype: This may be a read error, as it is one base from a much larger clone. The rearrangement links TRBV29-1 to TRBJ2-7; 8 bases line up with TRBD1. The germline V gene encodes CDR1 SQVTM and CDR2 ANQGSEA. The CDR3 is 14 residues long. V was pared by 6 bases and J by 7 bases, with 14 bases of the junction left unmatched. Here the CDR3 reads CSVYEGQVNNEQYF. CDR3 DNA: TGCAGCGTATATGAGGGACAGGTCAACAATGAGCAGTACTTC.

The V gene is TRBV6-1, the J gene TRBJ1-5; no clear D. In germline, CDR1 is MNHNS, CDR2 SASEGT. With 2 bases removed from V and 0 bases from J, the gap between germline ends came to 23 bases. The CDR3 runs to 20 residues. For the CDR3, the DNA is TGTGCCAGCAGTGAATTGGGAGCGTTGGAGACCGTTTCTAGCAATCAGCCCCAGCATTTT. It is translated as CASSELGALETVSSNQPQHF.

The chain carries TRBV6-2 or TRBV6-3 and TRBJ1-1; TRBD1 might be the D (6 bases). Germline V gives CDR1 MNHEY, CDR2 SVGEGT. CDR3 length: 16 residues. V lost 10 bases to trimming and J lost 0 bases, with 21 bases between them. This CDR3 reads CATGMGGAIMNTEAFF. The CDR3 DNA reads TGTGCCACCGGAATGGGGGGGGCAATTATGAACACTGAAGCTTTCTTT.

Note on this clonotype: Germline is not matched at one junction end, which may reflect a read error. The rearrangement links TRBV4-1 to TRBJ2-5; 10 nucleotides align to TRBD1. Germline values: CDR1 MGHRA, CDR2 YSYEKL. CDR3 length: 16 amino acids. CDR3 DNA: TGCGCCAGCAGCCAGGGACAGGGGAATGGGCAAGAGCCCCAGTACTTC. Its protein product is CASSQGQGNGQEPQYF.

V gene TRBV6-6 combines with J gene TRBJ2-7; D may be TRBD1 or TRBD2 (5 bases each). Germline V lookup: CDR1 MNHNY, CDR2 SVGAGI (reference sequence). Trimming removed 10 bases from V and 5 bases from J, with 15 bases in between. This CDR3 contains 12 residues. The CDR3 protein is CATGPRGHEQYF. The DNA of the CDR3 is TGTGCCACGGGGCCTAGGGGCCACGAGCAGTACTTC.

The chain combines TRBV2 with TRBJ1-5; tentatively, D is TRBD1 (6 bases). Germline V CDR1 and CDR2: SNHLY, FYNNEI. V lost 6 bases, J lost 3 bases, and 21 bases lay in between. CDR3 length: 17 amino acids. The CDR3 sequence is CASSFQDRYFTNQPQHF. Here the CDR3 DNA reads TGTGCCAGCAGCTTTCAAGACAGGTACTTCACCAATCAGCCCCAGCATTTT.

This clonotype was seen a handful of times. The chain couples TRBV29-1 to TRBJ1-2, with 7 nucleotides matching TRBD1. J lost 0 bases, V lost 3 bases, and 16 bases had no gene match. Germline lookup yields CDR1 SQVTM and CDR2 ANQGSEA. The CDR3 extends over 18 amino acids. The CDR3 region is CSVEVIRTGDQPNYGYTF. The CDR3 DNA reads TGCAGCGTTGAGGTAATCCGAACAGGGGATCAGCCTAACTATGGCTACACCTTC.

The chain couples TRBV4-3 to TRBJ2-3, with 7 bases aligning to TRBD2. The CDR3 spans 16 residues. J lost 0 bases, V lost 0 bases, and 3 bases had no gene match. Germline-derived CDR1 and CDR2 are LGHNA and YSLEER. CDR3 in DNA: TGCGCCAGCAGCCAAGATTGGGGAGGGAGCACAGATACGCAGTATTTT. Amino acids: CASSQDWGGSTDTQYF.

At least ten counts were recorded for this clonotype. The chain is built from TRBV29-1 and TRBJ2-5, with 7 bases identical to TRBD1. The CDR3 loop spans 16 amino acids. The germline V gene encodes CDR1 SQVTM and CDR2 ANQGSEA. V shed 7 bases, J shed 3 bases, and the junction held 17 bases outside the gene matches. The CDR3 coding sequence is TGCAGCGCACTTCGAGAGGGCAGGGGGTTGGAAGAGACCCAGTACTTC. Protein sequence: CSALREGRGLEETQYF.

Points on this clonotype: Being one base from a much bigger clone, this may be a read error. The chain combines TRBV30 with TRBJ1-2; no clear D. This CDR3 comprises 13 residues. CDR1 is GTSNPN and CDR2 is SVGIG in the germline V gene (reference sequence). V gave up 4 bases and J gave up 3 bases, with 12 bases separating them. The CDR3 bases are TGTGCCTGGATGGAAGGACGTTACTATGGCTACACCTTC. The encoded protein is CAWMEGRYYGYTF.

As to this clonotype: Relative to the germline gene, one junction end is altered; a read error may explain this. This chain links TRBV11-2 with TRBJ2-1; D possibly corresponds to TRBD1 (5 bases). This CDR3 has 18 amino acids. From germline, CDR1 is SGHAT and CDR2 FQNNGV. The CDR3 region is CASSLDIRGARTYNDQFF. The CDR3 coding sequence is TGTGCCAGCAGCTTAGACATCCGTGGGGCGCGGACCTACAATGACCAGTTCTTC.

This clonotype was detected only once. At one end, the junction sequence differs from germline, possibly due to a read error. CDR3 sequence: CASSYGQGIGYGYIF. The CDR3 DNA is TGTGCCAGCAGTTACGGGCAGGGGATCGGGTATGGCTACATCTTC. The chain links TRBV6-5 to TRBJ1-2, with D tentatively TRBD1 (6 bases). Germline assignment: CDR1 MNHEY and CDR2 SVGAGI. There are 15 residues in the CDR3.

This clonotype was recorded many times. The chain is built from TRBV29-1 and TRBJ1-2, with TRBD1 identical over 7 bases. With 8 bases clipped from V and 6 bases from J, the junction kept 12 bases outside the gene matches. The germline CDR1 and CDR2 sequences are SQVTM and ANQGSEA. The CDR3 extends over 13 amino acids. CDR3 amino acids: CSLLSGTDNGYTF. In nucleotides, the CDR3 is TGCAGCCTCCTGTCCGGGACAGATAATGGCTACACCTTC.

Note on this clonotype: Just one base apart from a much larger clone, this may be a read error. Written as DNA, the CDR3 is TGTGCCAGCAGGTGGGGGGGGACCAACCCTGGGGCCAACGTCCTGACTTTC. Encoded protein: CASRWGGTNPGANVLTF. This rearrangement joins TRBV12-3 or TRBV12-4 to TRBJ2-6, with TRBD2 matching over 7 bases. V lost 6 bases to trimming and J lost 2 bases; unmatched junction nucleotides: 10. This CDR3 contains 17 residues.

This clonotype was counted ten times or more. This rearrangement joins TRBV19 to TRBJ2-7; possible D gene TRBD2, 6 bases. Germline assignment: CDR1 LNHDA and CDR2 SQIVND (reference sequence). The CDR3 loop spans 13 amino acids. V lost 7 bases, J lost 7 bases, and 17 bases lay in between. The chain's CDR3 is CASTGDSPREQYF. Written as DNA, the CDR3 is TGTGCCAGTACTGGGGACTCCCCTCGGGAGCAGTACTTC.